These 26 T cell receptor beta chains were all obtained from the same sample, sequenced in a study of cytomegalovirus exposure and HLA in healthy donors. Primers included in the PCR were 60 Vbeta and 13 Jbeta primers. Assay used: immunoSEQ multiplex PCR; TCRdb lists only in-frame clones, some missing. The sample has 200,000 to 300,000 clones, around 78% seen once. Sequencing used PBMCs. The receptors originated from a boy between 10 and 17 years old in good health and CMV-seronegative.

The V and J genes are TRBV11-3 and TRBJ1-2, with 10 bases aligning to TRBD1. J gave up 3 bases and V 5 bases, and 6 bases lay outside the gene matches. This CDR3 spans 15 amino acids. The germline gives CDR1 SGHNT, CDR2 YENEEA. DNA of the CDR3: TGTGCCAGCAGCGCCGACAGGGGGCAGGACTATGGCTACACCTTC. This encodes CASSADRGQDYGYTF. The full variable domain, with the rest looked up from reference TRBV11-3 and TRBJ1-2, is EAGVVQSPRYKIIEKKQPVAFWCNPISGHNTLYWYLQNLGQGPELLIRYENEEAVDDSQLPKDRFSAERLKGVDSTLKIQPAELGDSAVYLCASSADRGQDYGYTFGSGTRLTVV.

Here the CDR3 DNA reads TGTGCCAGCAGATGGGACAGGGACGGCTACAATGAGCAGTTCTTC. It yields the protein CASRWDRDGYNEQFF. This chain connects TRBV27 to TRBJ2-1; the match to TRBD1 covers 9 bases. Germline V gene sequence: CDR1 MNHEY, CDR2 SMNVEV (reference sequence). V lost 6 bases, J lost 3 bases, and 6 bases stayed unmatched. The CDR3 is 15 residues long.

The chain has TRBV15 and TRBJ1-1; weak D call: TRBD1 (6 bases). The CDR3 covers 14 residues. From germline, CDR1 is LNHNV and CDR2 YYDKDF (reference sequence). Trimming cost V 1 base and J 10 bases, with 16 bases left between them. CDR3: CATSRGSQGRGAFF. The CDR3 DNA follows: TGTGCCACCAGCAGAGGGTCTCAGGGGAGGGGAGCTTTCTTT.

This clone was picked up one time. The rearrangement links TRBV4-1 to TRBJ1-4, with D perhaps TRBD1 (5 bases). CDR1 is MGHRA, CDR2 YSYEKL, per germline. The length of the CDR3 is 16 residues. The V end lost 3 bases, the J end lost 0 bases, and 11 bases lay between the germline ends. The chain's CDR3 is CASSQWTSATNEKLFF. The CDR3 coding sequence is TGCGCCAGCAGCCAGTGGACAAGTGCAACTAATGAAAAACTGTTTTTT.

This clone appeared a single time. The chain has TRBV21-1 and TRBJ1-1; no check of the table's D call, TRBD1, against the DNA was made. TRBV21-1 is a pseudogene locus. The CDR3 runs to 15 residues. Written as DNA, the CDR3 is TGTGCCAGCAGCAAAGGCCAAACAGTGAACACTGAAGCTTTCTTT. Protein product: CASSKGQTVNTEAFF.

This clone occurred a few times. CDR3 loop: CASSGWDRGSYEQYF. CDR3 DNA: TGTGCCAGCAGCGGATGGGACAGGGGCTCCTACGAGCAGTACTTC. This chain links TRBV11-3 with TRBJ2-7; 10 bases match TRBD1. Germline assignment: CDR1 SGHNT and CDR2 YENEEA. The CDR3 contains 15 residues. After removal of 5 bases from V and 0 bases from J, the junction contained 4 bases not matched to a gene.

The V and J genes are TRBV6-5 and TRBJ1-5; D remains ambiguous. Trimming stripped 4 bases from V and 3 bases from J, with 7 bases between. This CDR3 is 13 amino acids long. CDR1 is MNHEY and CDR2 is SVGAGI in the germline V gene. CDR3 nucleotides: TGTGCCAGCAGTTGGGCAAACAATCAGCCCCAGCATTTT. Amino acid sequence: CASSWANNQPQHF.

The rearrangement uses TRBV29-1 and TRBJ1-2; D remains ambiguous. The CDR3 loop spans 12 amino acids. Germline V lookup: CDR1 SQVTM, CDR2 ANQGSEA. V lost 7 bases and J 0 bases, leaving 9 bases between the germline ends. CDR3 DNA: TGCAGCGCCCTGACACCTAACTATGGCTACACCTTC. Its protein product is CSALTPNYGYTF.

The chain has TRBV11-3 and TRBJ2-1; 8 positions agree with TRBD2. CDR1 is SGHNT, CDR2 YENEEA, per germline. This CDR3 contains 17 residues. Losses at the gene ends were 1 base for V and 1 base for J; bases not matched to a gene: 6. The CDR3 loop reads CASSLGNGRVSYNEQFF. In nucleotides, the CDR3 is TGTGCCAGCAGCTTAGGTAACGGGAGGGTTTCCTACAATGAGCAGTTCTTC.

The rearrangement uses TRBV11-2 and TRBJ2-7, with 12 bases aligning to TRBD2. The CDR3 is made up of 15 amino acids. Trimming at V came to 7 bases and at J to 3 bases, leaving 7 bases not matched to a gene. Germline-derived CDR1 and CDR2 are SGHAT and FQNNGV. This chain's CDR3 is CASITSGRHGYEQYF. The CDR3 coding sequence is TGTGCCAGCATTACTAGCGGGAGGCATGGCTACGAGCAGTACTTC.

This chain connects TRBV7-3 to TRBJ2-3; maybe TRBD2 (5 bases). In germline, CDR1 is SGHTA, CDR2 FQGTGA. V was cut by 4 bases and J by 6 bases, with 14 bases left in between. The CDR3 covers 14 residues. The CDR3 coding sequence is TGTGCCAGCAGCTCCGGGATCGATGCGGATACGCAGTATTTT. Amino acid sequence: CASSSGIDADTQYF.

The chain employs TRBV4-1 and TRBJ2-3; 8 nucleotides align to TRBD2. Per germline, CDR1 MGHRA and CDR2 YSYEKL. The V segment lost 1 base and the J segment 2 bases; nucleotides outside the gene matches: 11. This CDR3 has 18 residues. As DNA, the CDR3 is TGCGCCAGCAGCCAAGTCGGCCACGGGGGGGCCTACACAGATACGCAGTATTTT. Amino acids: CASSQVGHGGAYTDTQYF.

The gene calls are TRBV2 and TRBJ1-2; possible D gene TRBD1, 6 bases. CDR3 length: 15 residues. Trimming pared 6 bases from V and 3 bases from J, leaving 17 bases between. Germline assignment: CDR1 SNHLY and CDR2 FYNNEI. DNA of the CDR3: TGTGCCAGCAGCCTTTTACAGGGAAGCTACTATGGCTACACCTTC. It is translated as CASSLLQGSYYGYTF.

This clone was seen more than once but under ten times. This chain joins TRBV18 and TRBJ1-4; 7 bases match TRBD1. CDR3 length: 16 amino acids. V trimming: 5 bases; J trimming: 0 bases; junction bases outside the gene matches: 6. Per the germline V gene, CDR1 is KGHSH and CDR2 is LQKENI. In DNA, the CDR3 is TGTGCCAGCTCATTCGGACAGGTTACAACTAATGAAAAACTGTTTTTT. This encodes CASSFGQVTTNEKLFF. Full variable domain (rest looked up from reference TRBV18 and TRBJ1-4): NAGVMQNPRHLVRRRGQEARLRCSPMKGHSHVYWYRQLPEEGLKFMVYLQKENIIDESGMPKERFSAEFPKEGPSILRIQQVVRGDSAAYFCASSFGQVTTNEKLFFGSGTQLSVL.

The V and J genes are TRBV7-3 and TRBJ2-3, with D maybe TRBD2 (7 bases). V lost 4 bases and J lost 2, with 13 bases in between. This CDR3 is 15 amino acids long. CDR1 and CDR2 from the germline V gene are SGHTA and FQGTGA. The CDR3 DNA reads TGTGCCAGCAGCTCGAGGGGGGGAAACACAGATACGCAGTATTTT. It yields the protein CASSSRGGNTDTQYF.

In DNA, the CDR3 is TGCGCCAGCAGCTGGGGACAGGGATGGACTAATGAAAAACTGTTTTTT. Protein sequence: CASSWGQGWTNEKLFF. V usage is TRBV5-1 and J usage is TRBJ1-4, with 9 nucleotides matching TRBD1. V dropped 3 bases and J dropped 2; count of bases not matched to a gene: 5. CDR1 is SGHRS, CDR2 YFSETQ, per germline. The CDR3 has 16 residues.

Comment on this clone: The same CDR3 can be traced to other DNA sequences in this sample. The rearrangement links TRBV14 to TRBJ1-2; D is ambiguous. Trimming took off 2 bases at V and 5 bases at J, with 6 bases between the two ends. The germline gives CDR1 SGHDN, CDR2 FVKESK. This CDR3 region has 12 residues. The CDR3 sequence: CASSQTGYGYTF. In DNA, the CDR3 is TGTGCCAGCAGCCAAACCGGGTATGGCTACACCTTC.

The chain carries TRBV5-1 and TRBJ2-7; 7 nucleotides line up with TRBD2. CDR1 and CDR2 from the germline V gene are SGHRS and YFSETQ. The CDR3 has 14 residues. Germline trimming cut 0 bases from V and 4 bases from J; bases unmatched to any gene: 4. CDR3 coding DNA: TGCGCCAGCAGCTTGGGCGGGAGTCTATACGAGCAGTACTTC. This encodes CASSLGGSLYEQYF.

The V call is TRBV4-2, the J call TRBJ2-7; 10 positions match TRBD2. This CDR3 spans 17 amino acids. Losses at the gene ends were 0 bases for V and 2 bases for J; bases not matched to a gene: 7. Germline loops: CDR1 LGHNA, CDR2 YNFKEQ. CDR3 nucleotide sequence: TGTGCCAGCAGCCAAGAAGGGGCTAGCGGGGGCGCCTACGAGCAGTACTTC. Translating gives CASSQEGASGGAYEQYF.

The rearrangement joins TRBV9 to TRBJ2-7; 9 bases agree with TRBD1. The CDR3 contains 15 residues. Germline V gene data show CDR1 as SGDLS and CDR2 as YYNGEE. V trimming: 3 bases; J trimming: 6 bases; junction bases outside the gene matches: 10. CDR3 bases: TGTGCCAGCAGCGCGTCACCGGGACAGGGCTTCGAGCAGTACTTC. Encoded protein: CASSASPGQGFEQYF.

The chain has TRBV6-5 and TRBJ1-1, with D possibly being TRBD1 (5 bases). CDR3 size: 12 residues. Trimming cost V 5 bases and J 8 bases, with 12 bases left between them. Germline CDR1 and CDR2: MNHEY and SVGAGI. The CDR3 region is CASSPFWTEAFF. For the CDR3, the DNA is TGTGCCAGCAGTCCATTTTGGACAGAAGCTTTCTTT.

This rearrangement joins TRBV5-6 to TRBJ2-1, with TRBD2 identical over 8 bases. The CDR3 loop spans 14 amino acids. Germline V gives CDR1 SGHDT, CDR2 YYEEEE. V lost 4 bases and J lost 8; bases outside the gene matches: 8. CDR3 loop: CASSRTSRSYEQFF. CDR3 nucleotides: TGTGCCAGCAGCCGGACTAGCCGATCGTATGAGCAGTTCTTC.

In this sample, this clone turned up a few times. This chain connects TRBV6-4 to TRBJ2-3; D might be TRBD2 (6 bases). The CDR3 is 16 residues long. Between the trimmed V and J ends, which lost 3 bases and 0 bases, there was a span of 13 bases. CDR1 is MRHNA and CDR2 is SNTAGT in the germline V gene. This CDR3 is CASSESAGGSTDTQYF. The CDR3 DNA is TGTGCCAGCAGTGAGTCGGCAGGAGGGAGCACAGATACGCAGTATTTT.

Concerning this clone itself: The junction does not match germline at one end; this may be a read error. The CDR3 DNA follows: TGTGCCAGTAGTATTGGACTTAGAACCATCTTC. This translates into CASSIGLRTIF. This rearrangement joins TRBV19 to TRBJ1-2; D is uncertain. Germline assignment: CDR1 LNHDA and CDR2 SQIVND (reference sequence). The CDR3 contains 11 residues.

The chain couples TRBV29-1 to TRBJ1-2; D call uncertain. Germline V lookup: CDR1 SQVTM, CDR2 ANQGSEA. This CDR3 comprises 14 residues. Trimming left V 0 bases short and J 4 bases short, with 12 bases between. The CDR3 reads CSVEEGGGIYGYTF. The CDR3 bases are TGCAGCGTTGAAGAGGGTGGAGGGATCTATGGCTACACCTTC.

The sample holds a few counts of this clone. The rearrangement joins TRBV5-1 to TRBJ1-1; D remains unclear. The CDR3 length is 16 residues. The ends were cut back, 0 bases at V and 1 base at J, with 13 bases in the middle. In germline, CDR1 is SGHRS, CDR2 YFSETQ. The chain's CDR3 is CASSLDTRGGNTEAFF. The CDR3 bases are TGCGCCAGCAGCTTGGACACTCGAGGAGGGAACACTGAAGCTTTCTTT.